This T cell receptor (beta chain) was sequenced during a study of CD8+ T cells in alopecia areata. Overall study findings and caveats: In lesional scalp, particularly from alopecia totalis/universalis, clonality was higher than in normal scalp. Scalp samples also contribute reads from the resident alphabeta T cells found in normal skin.

This CDR3 has 15 residues. The germline gives CDR1 SGDLS, CDR2 YYNGEE. Germline trimming cut 0 bases from V and 4 bases from J; bases unmatched to any gene: 5. As for this clone: Its antigen remains unknown.

The sequencing template was cDNA reverse transcribed from extracted RNA. Using immunoSEQ multiplex PCR, the repertoire was profiled, and TCRdb retains in-frame clones only, with some absent. The profile shows about 150,000 clones, roughly 50% of them singletons. The sequencing input was CD4+ T cells sorted from blood. The sequence was collected from a human donor in good health. The chain carries TRBV9 and TRBJ1-1; 8 nucleotides agree with TRBD1. Here the CDR3 reads CASSVAWTGSTEAFF. The DNA of the CDR3 is TGTGCCAGCAGCGTAGCTTGGACAGGGAGCACTGAAGCTTTCTTT.